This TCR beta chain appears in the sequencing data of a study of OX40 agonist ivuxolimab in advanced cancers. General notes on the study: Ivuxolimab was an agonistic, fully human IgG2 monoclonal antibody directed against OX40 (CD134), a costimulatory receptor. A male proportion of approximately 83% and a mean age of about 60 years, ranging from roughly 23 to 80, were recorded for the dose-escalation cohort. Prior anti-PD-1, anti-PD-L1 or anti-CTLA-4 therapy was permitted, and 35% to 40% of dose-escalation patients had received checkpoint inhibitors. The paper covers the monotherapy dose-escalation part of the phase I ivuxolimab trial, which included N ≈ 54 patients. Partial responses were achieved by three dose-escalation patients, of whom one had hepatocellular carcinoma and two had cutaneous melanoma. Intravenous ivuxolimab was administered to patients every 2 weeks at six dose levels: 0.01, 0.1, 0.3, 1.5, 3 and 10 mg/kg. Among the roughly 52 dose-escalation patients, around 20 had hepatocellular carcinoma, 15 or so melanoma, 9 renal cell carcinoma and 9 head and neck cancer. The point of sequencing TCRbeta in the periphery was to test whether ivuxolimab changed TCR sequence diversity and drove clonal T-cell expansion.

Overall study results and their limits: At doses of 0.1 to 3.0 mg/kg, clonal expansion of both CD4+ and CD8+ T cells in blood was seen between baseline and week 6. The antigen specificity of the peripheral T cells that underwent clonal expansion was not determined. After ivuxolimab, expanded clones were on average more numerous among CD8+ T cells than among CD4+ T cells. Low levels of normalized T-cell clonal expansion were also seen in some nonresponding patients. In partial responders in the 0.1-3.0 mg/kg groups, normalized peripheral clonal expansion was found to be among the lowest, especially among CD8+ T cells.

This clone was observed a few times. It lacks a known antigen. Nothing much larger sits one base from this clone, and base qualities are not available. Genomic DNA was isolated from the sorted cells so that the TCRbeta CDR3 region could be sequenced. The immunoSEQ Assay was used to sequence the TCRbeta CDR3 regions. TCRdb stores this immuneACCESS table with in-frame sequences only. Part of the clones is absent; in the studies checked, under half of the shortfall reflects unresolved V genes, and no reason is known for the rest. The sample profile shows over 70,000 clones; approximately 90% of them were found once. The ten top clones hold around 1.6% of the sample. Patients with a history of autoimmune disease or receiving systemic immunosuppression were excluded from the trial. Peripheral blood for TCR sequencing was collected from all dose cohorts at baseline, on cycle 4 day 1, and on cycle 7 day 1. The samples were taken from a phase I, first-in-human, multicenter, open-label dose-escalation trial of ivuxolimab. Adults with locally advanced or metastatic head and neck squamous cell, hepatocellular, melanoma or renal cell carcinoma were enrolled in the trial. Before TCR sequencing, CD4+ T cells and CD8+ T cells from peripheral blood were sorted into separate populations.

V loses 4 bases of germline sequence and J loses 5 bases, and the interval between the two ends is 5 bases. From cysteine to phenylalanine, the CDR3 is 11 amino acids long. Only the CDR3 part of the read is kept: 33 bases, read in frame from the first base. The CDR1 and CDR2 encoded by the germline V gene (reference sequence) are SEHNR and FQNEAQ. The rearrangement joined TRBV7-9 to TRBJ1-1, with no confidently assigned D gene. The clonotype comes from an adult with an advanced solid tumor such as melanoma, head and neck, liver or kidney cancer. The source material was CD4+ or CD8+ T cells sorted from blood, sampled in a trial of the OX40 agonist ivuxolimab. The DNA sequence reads TGTGCCAGCAGCTCCCGGACTGAAGCTTTCTTT. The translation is CASSSRTEAFF.